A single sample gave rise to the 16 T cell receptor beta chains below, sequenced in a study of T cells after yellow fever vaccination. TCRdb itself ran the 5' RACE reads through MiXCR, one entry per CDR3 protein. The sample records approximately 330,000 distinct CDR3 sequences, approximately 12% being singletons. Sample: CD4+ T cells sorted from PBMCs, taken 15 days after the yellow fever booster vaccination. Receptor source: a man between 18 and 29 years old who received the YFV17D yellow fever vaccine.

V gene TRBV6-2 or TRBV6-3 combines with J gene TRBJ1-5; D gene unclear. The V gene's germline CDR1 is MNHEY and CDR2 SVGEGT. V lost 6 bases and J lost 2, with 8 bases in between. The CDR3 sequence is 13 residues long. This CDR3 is CASRRRGNQPQHF. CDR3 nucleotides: TGTGCCAGCAGGCGCCGGGGCAATCAGCCCCAGCATTTT.

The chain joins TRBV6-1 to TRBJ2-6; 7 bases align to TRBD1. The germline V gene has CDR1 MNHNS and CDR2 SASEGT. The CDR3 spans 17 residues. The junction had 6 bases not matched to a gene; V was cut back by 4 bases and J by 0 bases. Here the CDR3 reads CASSATGVISGANVLTF. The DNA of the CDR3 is TGTGCCAGCAGTGCTACAGGGGTGATCTCTGGGGCCAACGTCCTGACTTTC.

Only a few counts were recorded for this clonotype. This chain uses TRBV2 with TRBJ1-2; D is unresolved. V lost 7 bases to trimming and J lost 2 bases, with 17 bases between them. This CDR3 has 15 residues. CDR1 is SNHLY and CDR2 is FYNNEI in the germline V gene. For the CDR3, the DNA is TGTGCCAGCACGCCTAGCCGACTTGACAACTATGGCTACACCTTC. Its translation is CASTPSRLDNYGYTF.

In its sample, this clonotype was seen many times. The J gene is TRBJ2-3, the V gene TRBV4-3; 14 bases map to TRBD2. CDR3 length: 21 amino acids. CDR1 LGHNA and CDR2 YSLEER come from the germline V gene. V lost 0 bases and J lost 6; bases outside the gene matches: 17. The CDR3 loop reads CASSQDSPLTTSGGARDTQYF. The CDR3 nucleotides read TGCGCCAGCAGCCAAGATTCCCCTCTGACGACTAGCGGGGGGGCGAGGGATACGCAGTATTTT.

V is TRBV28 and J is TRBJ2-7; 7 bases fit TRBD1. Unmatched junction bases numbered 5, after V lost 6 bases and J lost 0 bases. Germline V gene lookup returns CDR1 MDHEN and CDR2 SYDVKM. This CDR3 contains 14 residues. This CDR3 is CASRTGQSSYEQYV. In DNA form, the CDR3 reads TGTGCCAGCAGGACAGGGCAGAGCTCCTACGAGCAGTACGTC.

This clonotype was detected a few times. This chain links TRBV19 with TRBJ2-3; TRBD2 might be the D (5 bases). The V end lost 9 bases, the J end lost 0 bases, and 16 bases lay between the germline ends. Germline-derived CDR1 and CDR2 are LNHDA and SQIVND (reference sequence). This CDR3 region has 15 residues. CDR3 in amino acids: CASRAGLPSTDTQYF. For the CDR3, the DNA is TGTGCCAGCAGAGCAGGACTGCCCAGCACAGATACGCAGTATTTT. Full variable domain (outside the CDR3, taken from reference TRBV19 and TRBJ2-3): DGGITQSPKYLFRKEGQNVTLSCEQNLNHDAMYWYRQDPGQGLRLIYYSQIVNDFQKGDIAEGYSVSREKKESFPLTVTSAQKNPTAFYLCASRAGLPSTDTQYFGPGTRLTVL.

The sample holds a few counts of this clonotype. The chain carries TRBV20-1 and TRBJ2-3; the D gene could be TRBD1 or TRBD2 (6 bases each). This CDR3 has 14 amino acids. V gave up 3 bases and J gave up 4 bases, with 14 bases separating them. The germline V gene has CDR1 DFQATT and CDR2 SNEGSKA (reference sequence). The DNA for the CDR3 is TGCAGTGCTAGTTCTCCGGGGGCGCCAGATACGCAGTATTTT. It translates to CSASSPGAPDTQYF.

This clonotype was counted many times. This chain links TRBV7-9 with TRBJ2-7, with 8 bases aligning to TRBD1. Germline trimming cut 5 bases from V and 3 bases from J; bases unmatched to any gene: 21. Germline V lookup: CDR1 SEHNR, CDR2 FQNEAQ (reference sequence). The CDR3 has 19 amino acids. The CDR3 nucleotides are TGTGCCAGCAGCCACACGACAAAGAGAACAGGGGGAGGAGTCTACGAGCAGTACTTC. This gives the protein CASSHTTKRTGGGVYEQYF.

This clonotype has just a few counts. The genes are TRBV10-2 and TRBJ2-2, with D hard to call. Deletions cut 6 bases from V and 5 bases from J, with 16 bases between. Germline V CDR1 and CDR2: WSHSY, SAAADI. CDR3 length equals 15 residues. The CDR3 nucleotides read TGCGCCAGCAGACAACTTGTAGCAGGAACCGGGGAGCTGTTTTTT. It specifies CASRQLVAGTGELFF.

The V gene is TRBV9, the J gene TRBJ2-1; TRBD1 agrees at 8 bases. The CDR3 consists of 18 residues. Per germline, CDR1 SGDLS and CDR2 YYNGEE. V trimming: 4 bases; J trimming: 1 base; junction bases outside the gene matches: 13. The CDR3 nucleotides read TGTGCCAGCAGCACCGGACAGGGCCGGGGGAGTTCCTACAATGAGCAGTTCTTC. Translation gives CASSTGQGRGSSYNEQFF.

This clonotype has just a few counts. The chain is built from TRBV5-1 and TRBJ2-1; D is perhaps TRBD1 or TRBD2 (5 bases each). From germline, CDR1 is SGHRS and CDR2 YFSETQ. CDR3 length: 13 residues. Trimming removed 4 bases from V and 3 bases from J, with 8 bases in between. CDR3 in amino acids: CASSRGDYNEQFF. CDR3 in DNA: TGCGCCAGCAGCCGAGGGGACTACAATGAGCAGTTCTTC.

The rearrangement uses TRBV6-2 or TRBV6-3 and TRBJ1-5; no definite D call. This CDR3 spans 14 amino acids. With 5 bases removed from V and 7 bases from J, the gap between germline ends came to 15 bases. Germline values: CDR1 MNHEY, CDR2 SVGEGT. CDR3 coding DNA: TGTGCCAGCAGTACTCCGGCCTCGGGACAGCCCCAGCATTTT. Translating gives CASSTPASGQPQHF.

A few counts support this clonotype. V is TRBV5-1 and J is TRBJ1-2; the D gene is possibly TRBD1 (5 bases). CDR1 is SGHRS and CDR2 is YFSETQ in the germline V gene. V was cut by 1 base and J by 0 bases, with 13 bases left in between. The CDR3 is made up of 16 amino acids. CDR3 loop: CASSLSRGTSNYGYTF. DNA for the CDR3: TGCGCCAGCAGCTTGTCCCGGGGGACCTCTAACTATGGCTACACCTTC.

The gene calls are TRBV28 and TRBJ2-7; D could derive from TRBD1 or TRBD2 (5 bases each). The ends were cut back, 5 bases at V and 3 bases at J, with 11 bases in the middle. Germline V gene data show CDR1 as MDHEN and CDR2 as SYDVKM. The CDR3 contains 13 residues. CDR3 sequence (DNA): TGTGCCAGCAGTCGAAGGGACGTCTACGAGCAGTACGTC. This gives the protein CASSRRDVYEQYV.

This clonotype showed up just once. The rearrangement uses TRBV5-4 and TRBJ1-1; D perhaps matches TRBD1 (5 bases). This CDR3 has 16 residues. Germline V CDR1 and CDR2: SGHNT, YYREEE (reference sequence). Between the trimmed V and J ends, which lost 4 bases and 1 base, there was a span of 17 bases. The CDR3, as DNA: TGTGCCAGCAGCCCGCTTCCCGCAGGGAAGAACACTGAAGCTTTCTTT. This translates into CASSPLPAGKNTEAFF.

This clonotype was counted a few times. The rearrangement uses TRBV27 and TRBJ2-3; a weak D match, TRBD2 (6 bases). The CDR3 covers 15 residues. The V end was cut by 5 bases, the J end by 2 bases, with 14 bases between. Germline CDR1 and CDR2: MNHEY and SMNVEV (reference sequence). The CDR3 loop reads CASSGGLTNTDTQYF. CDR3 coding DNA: TGTGCCAGCAGTGGGGGACTTACAAACACAGATACGCAGTATTTT.